This TCR beta chain was observed in a study of blood T cell repertoires in COVID-19. Study in general: T cells, B-cell-depleted T cells, or PBMCs provided the cDNA or gDNA that served as material.

The repertoire was sequenced with immunoSEQ multiplex PCR; TCRdb's copy has only in-frame clones and lacks some. The data contain 70,000 or so clones, about 86% of them seen just once; the ten biggest clones take up 3% to 5%. Trimming stripped 4 bases from V and 8 bases from J, with 11 bases between. This CDR3 is built from 13 residues. Germline V gene sequence: CDR1 SEHNR, CDR2 FQNEAQ (reference sequence). V usage is TRBV7-9 and J usage is TRBJ1-4; D is perhaps TRBD1 (6 bases). The source is a man in his sixties or seventies with active COVID-19. Sequencing was done on a sample of peripheral blood. Here the CDR3 DNA reads TGTGCCAGCAGCTGGACAGTTGGGGAAAAACTGTTTTTT. This encodes CASSWTVGEKLFF.